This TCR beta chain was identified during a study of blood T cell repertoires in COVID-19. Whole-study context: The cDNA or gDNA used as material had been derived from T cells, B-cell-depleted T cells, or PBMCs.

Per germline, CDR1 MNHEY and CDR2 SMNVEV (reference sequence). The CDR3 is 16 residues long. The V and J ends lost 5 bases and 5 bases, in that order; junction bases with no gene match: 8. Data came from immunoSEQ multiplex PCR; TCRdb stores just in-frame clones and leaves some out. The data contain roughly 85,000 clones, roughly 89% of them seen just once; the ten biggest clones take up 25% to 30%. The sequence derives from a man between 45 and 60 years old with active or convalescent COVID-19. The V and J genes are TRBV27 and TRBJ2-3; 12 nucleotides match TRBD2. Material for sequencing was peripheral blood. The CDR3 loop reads CASSKGLAGFQDTQYF. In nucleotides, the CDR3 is TGTGCCAGCAGTAAAGGACTAGCGGGGTTTCAAGATACGCAGTATTTT.